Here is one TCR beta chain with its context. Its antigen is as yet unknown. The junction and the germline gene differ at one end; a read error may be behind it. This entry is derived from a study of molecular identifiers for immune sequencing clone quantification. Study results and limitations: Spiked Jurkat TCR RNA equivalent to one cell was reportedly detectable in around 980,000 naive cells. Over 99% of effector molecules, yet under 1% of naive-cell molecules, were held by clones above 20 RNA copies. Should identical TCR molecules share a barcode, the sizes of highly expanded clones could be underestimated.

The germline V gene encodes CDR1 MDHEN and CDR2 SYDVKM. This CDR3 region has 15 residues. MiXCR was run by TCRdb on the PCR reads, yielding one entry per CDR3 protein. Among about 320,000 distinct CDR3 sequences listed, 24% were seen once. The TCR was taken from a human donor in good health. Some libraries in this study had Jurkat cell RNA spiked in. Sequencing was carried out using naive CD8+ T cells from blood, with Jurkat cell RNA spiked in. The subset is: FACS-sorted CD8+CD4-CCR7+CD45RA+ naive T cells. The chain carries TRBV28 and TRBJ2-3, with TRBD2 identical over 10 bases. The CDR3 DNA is TGTGCCAGCAGTCTTACTCAGCGGGGGGGAGATACGCAGTGTTTT. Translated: CASSLTQRGGDTQCF.